This TCR beta chain came from a study of cytomegalovirus exposure and HLA in healthy donors. Primers: 60 Vbeta forward and 13 Jbeta reverse. Data came from immunoSEQ multiplex PCR; TCRdb stores just in-frame clones and leaves some out. The sample has over 90,000 clones, approximately 73% seen once. Germline V lookup: CDR1 SNHLY, CDR2 FYNNEI. Trimming cost V 6 bases and J 1 base, with 16 bases left between them. The CDR3 totals 15 residues. Sequencing input: PBMCs. The receptor was isolated from a man aged 40-55 years in good health and CMV-seronegative. The V call is TRBV2, the J call TRBJ2-7; tentatively, D is TRBD2 (5 bases). CDR3 nucleotide sequence: TGTGCCAGCAGCGAGGAGAGGCTAGCTTCCTACGAGCAGTACTTC. Its translation is CASSEERLASYEQYF.